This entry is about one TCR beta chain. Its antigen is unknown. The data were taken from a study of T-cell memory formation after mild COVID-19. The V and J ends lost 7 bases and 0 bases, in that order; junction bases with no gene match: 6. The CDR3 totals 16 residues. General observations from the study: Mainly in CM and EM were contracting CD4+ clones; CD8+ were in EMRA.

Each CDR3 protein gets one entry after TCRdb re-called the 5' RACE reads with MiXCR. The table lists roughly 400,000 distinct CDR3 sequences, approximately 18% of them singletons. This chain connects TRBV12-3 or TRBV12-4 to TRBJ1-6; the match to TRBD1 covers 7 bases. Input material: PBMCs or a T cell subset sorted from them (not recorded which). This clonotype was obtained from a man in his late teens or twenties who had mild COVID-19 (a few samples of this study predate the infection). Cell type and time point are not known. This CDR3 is CASTDRVLSYNSPLHF. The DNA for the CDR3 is TGTGCCAGCACCGACAGGGTTCTCTCCTATAATTCACCCCTCCACTTT.